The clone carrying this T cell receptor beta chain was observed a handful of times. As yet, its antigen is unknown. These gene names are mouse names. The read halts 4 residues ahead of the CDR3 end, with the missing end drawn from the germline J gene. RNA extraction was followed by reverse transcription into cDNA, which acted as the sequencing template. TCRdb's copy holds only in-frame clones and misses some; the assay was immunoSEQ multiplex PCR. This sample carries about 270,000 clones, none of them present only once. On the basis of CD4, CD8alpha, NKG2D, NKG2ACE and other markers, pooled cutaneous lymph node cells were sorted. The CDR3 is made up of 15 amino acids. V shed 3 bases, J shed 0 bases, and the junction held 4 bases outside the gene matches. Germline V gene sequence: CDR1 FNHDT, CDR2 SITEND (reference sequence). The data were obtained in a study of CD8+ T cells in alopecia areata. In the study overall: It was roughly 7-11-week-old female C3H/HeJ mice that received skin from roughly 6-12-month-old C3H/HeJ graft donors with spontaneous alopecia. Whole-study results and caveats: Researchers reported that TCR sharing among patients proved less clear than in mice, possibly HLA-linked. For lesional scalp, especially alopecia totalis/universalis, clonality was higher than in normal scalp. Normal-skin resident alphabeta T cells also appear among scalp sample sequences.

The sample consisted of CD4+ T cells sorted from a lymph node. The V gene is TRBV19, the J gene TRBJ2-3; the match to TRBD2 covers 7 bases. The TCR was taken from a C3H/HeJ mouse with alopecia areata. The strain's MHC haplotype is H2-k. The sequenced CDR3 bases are TGTGCCAGCAGTAAACTGGGGACTAGTGCAGAA. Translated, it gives CASSKLGTSAE. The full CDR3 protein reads CASSKLGTSAETLYF.